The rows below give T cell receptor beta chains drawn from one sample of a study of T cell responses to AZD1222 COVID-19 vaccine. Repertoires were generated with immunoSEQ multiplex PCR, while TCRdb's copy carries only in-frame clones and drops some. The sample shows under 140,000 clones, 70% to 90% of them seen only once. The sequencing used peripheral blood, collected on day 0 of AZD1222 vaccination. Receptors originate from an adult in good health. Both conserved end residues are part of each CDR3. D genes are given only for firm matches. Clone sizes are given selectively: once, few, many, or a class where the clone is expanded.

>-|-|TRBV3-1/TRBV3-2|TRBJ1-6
CASSDQGYNSPLHF
TGTGCCAGCAGCGATCAGGGTTATAATTCACCCCTCCACTTT
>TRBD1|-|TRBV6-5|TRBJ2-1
CASTGQGSYNEQFF
TGTGCCAGCACCGGACAGGGGAGTTACAATGAGCAGTTCTTC
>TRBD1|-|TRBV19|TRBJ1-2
CASRIQGLVHGYTF
TGTGCCAGTAGAATACAGGGGTTGGTTCACGGCTACACCTTC
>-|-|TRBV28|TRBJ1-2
CASSFRGSYGYTF
TGTGCCAGCAGTTTCCGTGGGAGCTATGGCTACACCTTC
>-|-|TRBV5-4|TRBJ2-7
CASSLEQGRSYEQYF
TGTGCCAGCAGCTTGGAGCAGGGACGATCCTACGAGCAGTACTTC
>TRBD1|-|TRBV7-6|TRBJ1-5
CASSLATGAGQPQHF
TGTGCCAGCAGCTTAGCGACAGGGGCGGGGCAGCCCCAGCATTTT
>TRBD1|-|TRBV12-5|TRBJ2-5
CASAWGSGTGEETQYF
TGTGCTAGTGCCTGGGGGTCCGGGACAGGGGAGGAGACCCAGTACTTC
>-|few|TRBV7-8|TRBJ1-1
CASSLEASLSEAFF
TGTGCCAGCAGCTTAGAAGCCTCACTATCCGAAGCTTTCTTT
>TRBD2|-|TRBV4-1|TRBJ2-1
CASSQDPAGGREQFF
TGCGCCAGCAGCCAAGATCCAGCGGGAGGGCGGGAGCAGTTCTTC
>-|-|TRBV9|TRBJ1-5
CASSVGTANQPQHF
TGTGCCAGCAGCGTAGGGACAGCTAATCAGCCCCAGCATTTT
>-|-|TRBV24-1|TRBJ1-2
CATSGDGGHF
TGTGCCACCAGTGGGGATGGAGGGCACTTC
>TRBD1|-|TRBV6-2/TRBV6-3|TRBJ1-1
CASSYSRGRMDTEAFF
TGTGCCAGCAGTTACTCAAGGGGGCGCATGGACACTGAAGCTTTCTTT
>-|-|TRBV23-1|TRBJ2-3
CASSQSMRGDTDTQYF
TGCGCCAGCAGTCAATCGATGCGCGGAGACACAGATACGCAGTATTTT
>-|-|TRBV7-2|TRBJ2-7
CASSSGTVAYEQYF
TGTGCCAGCAGCTCCGGGACGGTAGCCTACGAGCAGTACTTC
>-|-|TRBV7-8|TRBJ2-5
CASSLALPRTQYF
TGTGCCAGCAGCTTAGCTTTACCTAGGACCCAGTACTTC
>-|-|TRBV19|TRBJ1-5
CASNFGGARGNQPQHF
TGTGCCAGTAATTTTGGGGGGGCTAGGGGCAATCAGCCCCAGCATTTT
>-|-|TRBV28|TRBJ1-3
CASSSGRISGNTIYF
TGTGCCAGCAGTTCCGGCCGGATCTCTGGAAACACCATATATTTT